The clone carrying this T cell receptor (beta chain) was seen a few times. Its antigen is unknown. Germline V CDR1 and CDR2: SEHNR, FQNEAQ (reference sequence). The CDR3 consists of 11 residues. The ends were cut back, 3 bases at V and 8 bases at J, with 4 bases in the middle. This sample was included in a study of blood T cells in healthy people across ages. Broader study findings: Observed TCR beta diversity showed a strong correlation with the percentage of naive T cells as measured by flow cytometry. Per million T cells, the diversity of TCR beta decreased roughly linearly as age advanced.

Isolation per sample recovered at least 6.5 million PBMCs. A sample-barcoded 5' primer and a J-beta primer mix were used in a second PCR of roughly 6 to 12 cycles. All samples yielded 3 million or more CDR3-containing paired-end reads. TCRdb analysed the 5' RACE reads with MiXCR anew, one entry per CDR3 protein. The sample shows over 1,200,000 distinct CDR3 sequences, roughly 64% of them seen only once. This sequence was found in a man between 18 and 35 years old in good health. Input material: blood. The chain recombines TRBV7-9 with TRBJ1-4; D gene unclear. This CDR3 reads CASSFDEKLFF. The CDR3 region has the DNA TGTGCCAGCAGCTTCGACGAAAAACTGTTTTTT.